The 18 T cell receptor beta chains presented below share a single source sample, sequenced in a study of blood T cell repertoires in COVID-19. Sequencing used immunoSEQ multiplex PCR; TCRdb keeps in-frame clones, though not all of them. The sample records 250,000 or so clones, roughly four fifths being singletons. Sequencing was performed on peripheral blood. These TCRs come from a woman between 18 and 30 years old with acute or convalescent COVID-19.

This clone was counted between two and nine times. The chain has TRBV7-3 and TRBJ2-1; D unresolved. The CDR3 runs to 13 residues. The ends were cut back, 4 bases at V and 1 base at J, with 5 bases in the middle. The germline gives CDR1 SGHTA, CDR2 FQGTGA. The CDR3 sequence is CASSWQSYNEQFF. The CDR3 DNA sequence: TGTGCCAGCAGCTGGCAGTCCTACAATGAGCAGTTCTTC.

The rearrangement uses TRBV5-5 and TRBJ1-2; TRBD1 matches at 7 bases. This CDR3 is built from 16 residues. Looked up from germline, CDR1 is SGHKS and CDR2 is YYEKEE (reference sequence). With V trimmed by 3 bases and J by 5 bases, 13 bases remained unmatched. The CDR3 DNA reads TGTGCCAGCAGCTCCTTGGACAGGCGAGATCTATATGGCTACACCTTC. It codes for CASSSLDRRDLYGYTF.

The chain uses TRBV19 and TRBJ1-5; TRBD1 matches at 10 bases. The germline V gene encodes CDR1 LNHDA and CDR2 SQIVND (reference sequence). This CDR3 has 15 amino acids. J was trimmed by 5 bases and V by 7 bases; bases with no gene match: 8. CDR3 DNA sequence: TGTGCCAGTAACACCGACAGGGGGCTCGATCAGCCCCAGCATTTT. Encoded protein: CASNTDRGLDQPQHF.

The V gene is TRBV4-2, the J gene TRBJ2-1; 11 bases match TRBD2. From germline, CDR1 is LGHNA and CDR2 YNFKEQ. There are 15 residues in the CDR3. With 1 base clipped from V and 10 bases from J, the junction kept 6 bases outside the gene matches. The DNA of the CDR3 is TGTGCCAGCAGCCAAGTCCTAGCGGGAGGCGGGGAGCAGTTCTTC. Its protein product is CASSQVLAGGGEQFF.

The chain has TRBV5-1 and TRBJ2-7, with 10 positions matching TRBD2. With V trimmed by 3 bases and J by 3 bases, 21 bases remained unmatched. Germline CDR1 and CDR2: SGHRS and YFSETQ. The CDR3 runs 20 residues. CDR3 DNA: TGCGCCAGCAGCTCTCCTTGGACTGGGGCTAGCGGGAGTGAATTCTACGAGCAGTACTTC. Encoded protein: CASSSPWTGASGSEFYEQYF. Supplemented by reference TRBV5-1 and TRBJ2-7, the full variable domain reads KAGVTQTPRYLIKTRGQQVTLSCSPISGHRSVSWYQQTPGQGLQFLFEYFSETQRNKGNFPGRFSGRQFSNSRSEMNVSTLELGDSALYLCASSSPWTGASGSEFYEQYFGPGTRLTVT.

The chain carries TRBV11-2 and TRBJ1-4; 8 bases fit TRBD1. Trimming took 3 bases from V and 2 from J; bases not matched to a gene: 8. Germline assignment: CDR1 SGHAT and CDR2 FQNNGV. CDR3 length: 17 amino acids. In DNA form, the CDR3 reads TGTGCCAGCAGCTTGCAGGGGGCGGCAGCTACTAATGAAAAACTGTTTTTT. Its protein is CASSLQGAAATNEKLFF.

This clone appeared a few times. The chain recombines TRBV25-1 with TRBJ1-2, with D possibly TRBD1 on 5 matching bases. CDR3 length equals 14 residues. The germline CDR1 and CDR2 sequences are MGHDK and SYGVNS. V lost 5 bases to trimming and J lost 8 bases, with 18 bases between them. The CDR3 DNA sequence: TGTGCCAGCAGTTTTACCGTGGGGACTGGCGGCTACACCTTC. Amino acid sequence: CASSFTVGTGGYTF.

This clone was seen a single time. The J gene is TRBJ2-2, the V gene TRBV11-3; 7 bases match TRBD1. V lost 5 bases, J lost 6 bases, and 3 bases stayed unmatched. This CDR3 has 13 residues. Germline V CDR1 and CDR2: SGHNT, YENEEA. CDR3 sequence: CASSETGAGELFF. DNA for the CDR3: TGTGCCAGCAGCGAAACAGGGGCCGGGGAGCTGTTTTTT.

V and J are TRBV2 and TRBJ1-2; unclear D gene. This CDR3 is 12 amino acids long. Trimming removed 8 bases at V and 2 bases at J, with 9 bases between. Germline-derived CDR1 and CDR2 are SNHLY and FYNNEI. The CDR3 DNA reads as TGTGCCAGCGGTTCGACAAACTATGGCTACACCTTC. It encodes CASGSTNYGYTF.

V is TRBV5-4 and J is TRBJ2-2, with D unclear. The CDR3 totals 15 residues. CDR1 and CDR2 (germline): SGHNT, YYREEE (reference sequence). V was cut by 2 bases and J by 1 base, with 9 bases left in between. CDR3 in amino acids: CASSFDGRNTGELFF. The CDR3, as DNA: TGTGCCAGCAGCTTTGATGGCAGGAACACCGGGGAGCTGTTTTTT.

The rearrangement joins TRBV7-8 to TRBJ2-7, with 9 positions matching TRBD1. CDR1 and CDR2 (germline): SGHVS, FQNEAQ. The V segment lost 3 bases and the J segment 0 bases; nucleotides outside the gene matches: 3. The CDR3 covers 15 residues. The CDR3 DNA is TGTGCCAGCAGCTTGGGACAGGGACTCTCCTACGAGCAGTACTTC. This codes for CASSLGQGLSYEQYF.

The V and J genes are TRBV2 and TRBJ2-1; 7 bases map to TRBD1. The CDR3 contains 14 residues. With 6 bases clipped from V and 4 bases from J, the junction kept 6 bases outside the gene matches. Per germline, CDR1 SNHLY and CDR2 FYNNEI. The CDR3: CASRGQATYNEQFF. DNA for the CDR3: TGTGCCAGCAGAGGACAGGCGACATACAATGAGCAGTTCTTC.

The chain uses TRBV6-2 or TRBV6-3 and TRBJ2-3, with a possible D match to TRBD2 (6 bases). Germline CDR1 MNHEY, CDR2 SVGEGT. The CDR3 runs 15 residues. The V gene lost 3 bases and the J gene lost 2 bases, with 12 bases spanning the gap. The CDR3 loop is CASSYLEDYTDTQYF. CDR3 DNA: TGTGCCAGCAGTTATCTAGAGGACTACACAGATACGCAGTATTTT.

CDR3 sequence (DNA): TGTGCCAGCAGCTCAACAGGGGTTGATCCTGAAGCTTTCTTT. This sequence encodes CASSSTGVDPEAFF. The gene calls are TRBV7-9 and TRBJ1-1, with 7 bases matching TRBD1. The V gene's germline CDR1 is SEHNR and CDR2 FQNEAQ (reference sequence). Unmatched junction bases numbered 8, after V lost 4 bases and J lost 6 bases. The CDR3 loop spans 14 amino acids.

The V gene is TRBV6-2 or TRBV6-3, the J gene TRBJ2-3; the D gene is possibly TRBD1 (5 bases). Trimming removed 6 bases from V and 6 bases from J, with 16 bases in between. The length of the CDR3 is 14 residues. Germline V gene lookup returns CDR1 MNHEY and CDR2 SVGEGT. The CDR3 sequence: CASSTKDIWDTQYF. The CDR3 coding sequence is TGTGCCAGCAGCACCAAGGACATCTGGGATACGCAGTATTTT.

This chain links TRBV10-2 with TRBJ2-1; D possibly corresponds to TRBD1 (5 bases). CDR1 WSHSY and CDR2 SAAADI come from the germline V gene. Trimming removed 8 bases from V and 9 bases from J, with 8 bases in between. The CDR3 is made up of 10 amino acids. For the CDR3, the DNA is TGCGCCAGCGGGGCCAGTGAGCAGTTCTTC. This gives the protein CASGASEQFF.

The rearrangement links TRBV6-6 to TRBJ1-1; D remains unclear. The germline V and J ends were trimmed by 6 bases and 0 bases, with 8 bases remaining between them. CDR3 length equals 13 residues. The V gene's germline CDR1 is MNHNY and CDR2 SVGAGI (reference sequence). The CDR3 loop reads CASRRTLNTEAFF. The CDR3 DNA is TGTGCCAGCAGAAGAACTTTGAACACTGAAGCTTTCTTT.

The chain links TRBV7-2 to TRBJ2-3; tentative D call: TRBD2 (6 bases). The germline CDR1 and CDR2 sequences are SGHTA and FQGNSA. Trimming stripped 4 bases from V and 1 base from J, with 15 bases between. The CDR3 consists of 16 residues. DNA of the CDR3: TGTGCCAGCAGCTCCCTGCAAGGCGGGGGCACAGATACGCAGTATTTT. This gives the protein CASSSLQGGGTDTQYF.